Presented here are 15 T cell receptor beta chains from one specimen sequenced in a study of T cells after yellow fever vaccination. TCRdb used MiXCR to reprocess the 5' RACE reads, holding one entry per CDR3 protein. Counted here are around 67,000 distinct CDR3 sequences, 7.1% occurring once; the ten biggest clones make up about a third. The sample was CD8+ T cells sorted from PBMCs, taken about 5 days after the first yellow fever vaccination. These receptors were obtained from a man between 18 and 35 years old who received the YFV17D yellow fever vaccine.

This clonotype was detected ten times or more. The chain links TRBV3-1 to TRBJ1-4, with TRBD1 as a possible D gene (5 bases). Germline V gene sequence: CDR1 LGHDT, CDR2 YNNKEL (reference sequence). The CDR3 sequence is 17 residues long. V lost 4 bases to trimming and J lost 10 bases, with 25 bases between them. In DNA, the CDR3 is TGTGCCAGCAGCCCCAAGAACCCGGGGCAGGACATCGGAAAACTGTTTTTT. It is translated as CASSPKNPGQDIGKLFF.

The J gene is TRBJ2-1, the V gene TRBV4-3; 7 positions agree with TRBD2. J was trimmed by 4 bases and V by 0 bases; bases with no gene match: 6. The CDR3 is made up of 16 amino acids. CDR1 LGHNA and CDR2 YSLEER come from the germline V gene. The CDR3 protein is CASSQDGAAGYNEQFF. The CDR3 DNA reads TGCGCCAGCAGCCAAGATGGTGCAGCGGGGTACAATGAGCAGTTCTTC.

This clonotype has only a few counts. This chain uses TRBV11-2 with TRBJ1-2, with D possibly TRBD1 on 6 matching bases. The CDR3 runs 15 residues. V shed 5 bases and J shed 4 bases, with 17 bases lying between them. The germline V gene encodes CDR1 SGHAT and CDR2 FQNNGV. Written as DNA, the CDR3 is TGTGCCAGCAGCCTGCAGGGGACATACGGCTATGGCTACACCTTC. It yields the protein CASSLQGTYGYGYTF.

This rearrangement joins TRBV7-6 to TRBJ2-7, with D perhaps given as TRBD1 or TRBD2 (6 bases each). Trimming removed 1 base from V and 5 bases from J, with 12 bases in between. Germline V gives CDR1 SGHVS, CDR2 FNYEAQ. The CDR3 spans 14 residues. CDR3 region: CASSLVGGQDEQYF. In DNA, the CDR3 is TGTGCCAGCAGCTTAGTTGGGGGGCAAGACGAGCAGTACTTC. Filled out from reference TRBV7-6 and TRBJ2-7, the complete variable domain reads GAGVSQSPRYKVTKRGQDVALRCDPISGHVSLYWYRQALGQGPEFLTYFNYEAQQDKSGLPNDRFSAERPEGSISTLTIQRTEQRDSAMYRCASSLVGGQDEQYFGPGTRLTVT.

This clonotype was counted many times. The V gene is TRBV5-1, the J gene TRBJ2-5; D is possibly TRBD1 (6 bases). The CDR3 is 13 residues long. Germline values: CDR1 SGHRS, CDR2 YFSETQ. Deletions cut 5 bases from V and 2 bases from J, with 10 bases between. The CDR3 spells CASSDRRQETQYF. CDR3 DNA sequence: TGCGCCAGCAGTGACAGGCGTCAAGAGACCCAGTACTTC. The full variable domain, its missing parts supplied by reference TRBV5-1 and TRBJ2-5, is KAGVTQTPRYLIKTRGQQVTLSCSPISGHRSVSWYQQTPGQGLQFLFEYFSETQRNKGNFPGRFSGRQFSNSRSEMNVSTLELGDSALYLCASSDRRQETQYFGPGTRLLVL.

V and J are TRBV6-1 and TRBJ2-1; the D call may be TRBD1 or TRBD2 (5 bases each). With 7 bases removed from V and 4 bases from J, the gap between germline ends came to 17 bases. Germline CDR1 MNHNS, CDR2 SASEGT. CDR3 size: 15 residues. The CDR3 DNA follows: TGTGCCAGCACCCAGACTGTGGGACCTTACAATGAGCAGTTCTTC. This translates into CASTQTVGPYNEQFF.

This clonotype was seen a handful of times. The chain combines TRBV4-2 with TRBJ1-1, with D possibly being TRBD1 (5 bases). The CDR3 extends over 15 amino acids. V dropped 4 bases and J dropped 1 base, with 13 bases sitting between them. Germline values: CDR1 LGHNA, CDR2 YNFKEQ. For the CDR3, the DNA is TGTGCCAGCAGCCTCGACAGTCGCACGAACACTGAAGCTTTCTTT. Its translation: CASSLDSRTNTEAFF.

This clonotype was seen a few times. The chain combines TRBV18 with TRBJ2-3; D unclear. V lost 0 bases, J lost 1 base, and 5 bases lay in between. CDR1 and CDR2 from the germline V gene are KGHSH and LQKENI. The CDR3 is made up of 14 amino acids. For the CDR3, the DNA is TGTGCCAGCTCACCACCGGGCCGCACAGATACGCAGTATTTT. It translates to CASSPPGRTDTQYF.

This clonotype was detected ten times or more. This chain connects TRBV6-5 to TRBJ1-2; D is uncertain. CDR3 length: 13 amino acids. From germline, CDR1 is MNHEY and CDR2 SVGAGI. V gave up 2 bases and J gave up 6 bases, with 10 bases separating them. CDR3 amino acids: CASSYSARDGYTF. CDR3 nucleotides: TGTGCCAGCAGTTACAGTGCACGGGATGGCTACACCTTC.

This clonotype was detected ten times or more. V is TRBV4-1 and J is TRBJ1-2; the D gene is possibly TRBD1 (5 bases). Germline values: CDR1 MGHRA, CDR2 YSYEKL. CDR3 length: 15 residues. V lost 2 bases and J 7 bases, leaving 17 bases between the germline ends. CDR3 sequence (DNA): TGCGCCAGCAGCCAACTTCAAGGGACGCGCTCTGGCTACACCTTC. It encodes CASSQLQGTRSGYTF.

This clonotype occurred a few times. The rearrangement joins TRBV6-5 to TRBJ2-1; possibly TRBD1 for D (7 bases). V lost 4 bases to trimming and J lost 8 bases, with 21 bases between them. The CDR3 loop spans 16 amino acids. CDR1 and CDR2 from the germline V gene are MNHEY and SVGAGI. CDR3 in DNA: TGTGCCAGCAGTTCCCCGACAGGGTTCGCGGGGTATGAGCAGTTCTTC. Its translation: CASSSPTGFAGYEQFF.

A few counts support this clonotype. The rearrangement uses TRBV6-2 or TRBV6-3 and TRBJ2-2; 10 positions match TRBD2. The CDR3 covers 15 residues. Germline CDR1 MNHEY, CDR2 SVGEGT. V gave up 8 bases and J gave up 7 bases; unmatched junction bases: 10. The CDR3 protein is CASETSGAYSGELFF. The DNA for the CDR3 is TGTGCCAGCGAAACTAGCGGGGCGTACAGCGGGGAGCTGTTTTTT.

The chain uses TRBV7-3 and TRBJ1-2, with 9 bases that match TRBD1. The V gene end was trimmed by 5 bases and the J gene end by 7 bases; junction bases not matched to a gene: 14. The germline V gene has CDR1 SGHTA and CDR2 FQGTGA. CDR3 length equals 16 residues. CDR3 nucleotides: TGTGCCAGCAGCGCCCCACATGGACAGGGGATCAGTGGCTACACCTTC. It specifies CASSAPHGQGISGYTF.

A few counts support this clonotype. The rearrangement links TRBV20-1 to TRBJ2-3; the D gene is possibly TRBD2 (5 bases). The CDR3 length is 16 residues. From germline, CDR1 is DFQATT and CDR2 SNEGSKA (reference sequence). The V end lost 5 bases, the J end lost 0 bases, and 18 bases lay between the germline ends. CDR3 sequence: CSAPLFRAVSTDTQYF. The CDR3 coding sequence is TGCAGTGCTCCCCTTTTTCGAGCGGTGAGCACAGATACGCAGTATTTT.

This clonotype was seen repeatedly, ten times or more. J is TRBJ1-1 and V is TRBV7-2, with no clear D. The V gene lost 4 bases and the J gene lost 4 bases, with 16 bases spanning the gap. The CDR3 spans 15 residues. The germline V gene encodes CDR1 SGHTA and CDR2 FQGNSA. As DNA, the CDR3 is TGTGCCAGCAGCTCATTAGGGCCTGGCGGCACTGAAGCTTTCTTT. Protein: CASSSLGPGGTEAFF.